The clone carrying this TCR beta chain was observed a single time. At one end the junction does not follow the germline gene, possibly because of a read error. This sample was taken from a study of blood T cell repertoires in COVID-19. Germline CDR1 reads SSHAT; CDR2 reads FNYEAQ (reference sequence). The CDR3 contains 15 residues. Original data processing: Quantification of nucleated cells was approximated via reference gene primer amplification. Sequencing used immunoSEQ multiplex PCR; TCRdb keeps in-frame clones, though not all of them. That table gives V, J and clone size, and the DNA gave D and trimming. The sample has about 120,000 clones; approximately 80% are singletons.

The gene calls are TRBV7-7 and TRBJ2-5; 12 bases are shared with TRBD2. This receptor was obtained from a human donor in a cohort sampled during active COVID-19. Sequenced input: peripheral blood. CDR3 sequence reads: CASSPRLAGVETQYF. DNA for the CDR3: TGTGCTAGCAGCCCCCGACTAGCGGGGGTCGAGACCCAGTACTTC.